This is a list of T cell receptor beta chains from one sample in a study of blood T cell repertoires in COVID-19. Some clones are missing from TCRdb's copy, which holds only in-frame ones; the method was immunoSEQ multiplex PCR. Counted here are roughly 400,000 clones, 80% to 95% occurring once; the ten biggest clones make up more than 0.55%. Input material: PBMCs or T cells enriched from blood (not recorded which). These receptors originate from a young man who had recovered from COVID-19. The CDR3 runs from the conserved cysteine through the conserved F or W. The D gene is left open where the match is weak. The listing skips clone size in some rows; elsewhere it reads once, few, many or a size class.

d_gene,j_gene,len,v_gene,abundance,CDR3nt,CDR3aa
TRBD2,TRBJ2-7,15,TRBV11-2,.,TGTGCCAGCAGCTTAGAGGGAGGGGCCCAATACGAGCAGTACTTC,CASSLEGGAQYEQYF
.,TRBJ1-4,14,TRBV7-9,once,TGTGCCAGCAGCTCGAGAGAAACTAATGAAAAACTGTTTTTT,CASSSRETNEKLFF
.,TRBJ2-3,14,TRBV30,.,TGTGCCTGGAGCCTAGCATCCGGGTCAGATACGCAGTATTTT,CAWSLASGSDTQYF
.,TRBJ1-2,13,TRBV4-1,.,TGCGCCAGCAGCCCAGGGGCTAACTATGGCTACACCTTC,CASSPGANYGYTF
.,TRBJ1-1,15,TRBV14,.,TGTGCCAGCAGCCCCCCGGTCGTGCGGGACACTGAAGCTTTCTTT,CASSPPVVRDTEAFF
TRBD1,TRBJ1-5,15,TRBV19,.,TGTGCCAGTAGTTACCCAGGGGGCCCCAATCAGCCCCAGCATTTT,CASSYPGGPNQPQHF
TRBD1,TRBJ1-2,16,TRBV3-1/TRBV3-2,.,TGTGCCAGCAGCCTTCGGACAGGGACCAACGTCTATGGCTACACCTTC,CASSLRTGTNVYGYTF
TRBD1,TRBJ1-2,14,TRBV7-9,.,TGTGCCAGCAGCATCGGGACAGGGGGTGACGGCTACACCTTC,CASSIGTGGDGYTF
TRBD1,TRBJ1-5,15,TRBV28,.,TGTGCCAGCAGTAGGACAGGGGTCTCCAATCAGCCCCAGCATTTT,CASSRTGVSNQPQHF
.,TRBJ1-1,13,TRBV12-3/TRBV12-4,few,TGTGCCAGCAGTATCCGACAGGCAACTTCAGCTTTCTTT,CASSIRQATSAFF
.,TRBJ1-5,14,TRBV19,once,TGTGCCAGTAGTATTATGGGGGACTATCAGCCCCAGCACTTT,CASSIMGDYQPQHF
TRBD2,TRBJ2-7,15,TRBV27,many,TGTGCCAGCAGTCCCCGGACTAGCGGCTCCTACGAGCAGTACTTC,CASSPRTSGSYEQYF
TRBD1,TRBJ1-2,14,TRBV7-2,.,TGTGCCAGCAGCCCCGGCCCGGGACAGGGGGATTCCACCTTC,CASSPGPGQGDSTF
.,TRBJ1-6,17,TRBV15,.,TGTGCCACCAGCAGAGATCCAGGCAGGGGCATGAATTCACCCCTCCACTTT,CATSRDPGRGMNSPLHF
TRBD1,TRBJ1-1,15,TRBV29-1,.,TGCAGCGTTGAATGGGCAGGACAGGGAGGTAATGAAGCTTTCTTT,CSVEWAGQGGNEAFF
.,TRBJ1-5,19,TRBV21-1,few,TGTGCCAGCAGCAAAGGACGTATCGAAGTGGGGGGTAGCAATCAGCCCCAGCATTTT,CASSKGRIEVGGSNQPQHF
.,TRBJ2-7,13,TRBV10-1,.,TGCGCCAGCAGTGAGTCCGGGATTTCACCTCAGTACTTC,CASSESGISPQYF
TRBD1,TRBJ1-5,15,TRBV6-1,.,TGTGCCAGCAGTGAAAAGGTGACAGGGGGCCAGCCCCAGCATTTT,CASSEKVTGGQPQHF
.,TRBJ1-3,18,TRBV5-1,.,TGCGCCAGCAGGTCACTTGGGGCAGGAGCACACTCTGGAAACACCATATATTTT,CASRSLGAGAHSGNTIYF
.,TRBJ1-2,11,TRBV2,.,TGTGCCAGTACTATTAACTATGGCTACACCTTC,CASTINYGYTF
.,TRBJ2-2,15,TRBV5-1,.,TGCGCCAGCAGCCCGGCCGGCGGGTTTGGCGGGGAGCTGTTTTTT,CASSPAGGFGGELFF